A single sample is the source of the 2 T cell receptor beta chains below, sequenced in a study of shared clonotypes between healthy human individuals. The naive CD8 subset, CD45RO-negative cells positively selected for CCR7, excluded terminally differentiated effector memory CD45RA+ cells. Measured with immunoSEQ multiplex PCR; TCRdb has only the in-frame clones, and not every one. In the table there are about 600,000 clones, nearly 97% of which are singletons. Input material: naive CD8+ T cells sorted from blood. The receptors shown here come from a young woman in good health.

The chain employs TRBV27 and TRBJ2-7; 9 bases agree with TRBD1. The V gene's germline CDR1 is MNHEY and CDR2 SMNVEV (reference sequence). The CDR3 contains 15 residues. V lost 2 bases, J lost 4 bases, and 6 bases stayed unmatched. Written as DNA, the CDR3 is TGTGCCAGCAGTTTAACCGGGACAGGGTCTTACGAGCAGTACTTC. Amino acid sequence: CASSLTGTGSYEQYF.

The chain links TRBV28 to TRBJ2-6, with no clear D. V dropped 5 bases and J dropped 4 bases, with 12 bases sitting between them. The CDR3 is 15 residues long. CDR1 and CDR2 (germline): MDHEN, SYDVKM. This CDR3 reads CASSRPLTGANVLTF. The CDR3 region has the DNA TGTGCCAGCAGTCGCCCGTTAACCGGGGCCAACGTCCTGACTTTC.